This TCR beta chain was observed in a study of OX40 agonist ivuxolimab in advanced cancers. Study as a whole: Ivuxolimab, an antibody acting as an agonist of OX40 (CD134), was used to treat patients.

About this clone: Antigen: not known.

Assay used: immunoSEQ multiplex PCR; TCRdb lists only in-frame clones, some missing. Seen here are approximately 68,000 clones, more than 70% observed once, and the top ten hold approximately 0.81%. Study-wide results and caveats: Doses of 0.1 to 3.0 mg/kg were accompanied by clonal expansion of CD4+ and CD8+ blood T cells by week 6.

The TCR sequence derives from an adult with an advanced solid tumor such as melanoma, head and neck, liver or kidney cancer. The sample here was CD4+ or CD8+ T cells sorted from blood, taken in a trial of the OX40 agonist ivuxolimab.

CDR3 sequence reads: CASTDGTRLADAQYF. DNA of the CDR3: TGTGCCAGCACGGACGGGACCCGCCTTGCGGACGCGCAGTATTTT. This chain joins TRBV19 and TRBJ2-3; perhaps D is TRBD1 or TRBD2 (5 bases each). Between the trimmed V and J ends, which lost 9 bases and 10 bases, there was a span of 26 bases. Germline V gives CDR1 LNHDA, CDR2 SQIVND (reference sequence). The CDR3 contains 15 residues.